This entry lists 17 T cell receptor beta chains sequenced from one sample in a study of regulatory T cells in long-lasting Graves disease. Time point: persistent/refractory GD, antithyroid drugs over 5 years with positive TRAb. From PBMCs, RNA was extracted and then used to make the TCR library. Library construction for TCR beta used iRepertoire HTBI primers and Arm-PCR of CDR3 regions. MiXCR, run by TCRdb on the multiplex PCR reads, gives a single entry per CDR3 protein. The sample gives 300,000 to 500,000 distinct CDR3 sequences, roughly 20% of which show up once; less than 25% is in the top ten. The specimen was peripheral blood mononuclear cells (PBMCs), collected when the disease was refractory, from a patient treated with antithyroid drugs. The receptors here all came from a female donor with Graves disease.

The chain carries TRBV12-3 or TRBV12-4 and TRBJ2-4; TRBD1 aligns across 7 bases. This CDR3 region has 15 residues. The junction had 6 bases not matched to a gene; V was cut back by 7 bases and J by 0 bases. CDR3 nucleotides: TGTGCCAGCACCCCAACAGGGGAAGCCAAAAACATTCAGTACTTC. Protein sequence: CASTPTGEAKNIQYF.

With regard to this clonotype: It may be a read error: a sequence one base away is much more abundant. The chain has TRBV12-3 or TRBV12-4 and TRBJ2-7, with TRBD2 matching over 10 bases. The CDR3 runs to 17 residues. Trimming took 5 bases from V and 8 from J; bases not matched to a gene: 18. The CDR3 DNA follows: TGTGCCAGCAGTCTTGATAAAGACGGGACTAGCGAACTGCAGCAGTACTTC. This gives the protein CASSLDKDGTSELQQYF.

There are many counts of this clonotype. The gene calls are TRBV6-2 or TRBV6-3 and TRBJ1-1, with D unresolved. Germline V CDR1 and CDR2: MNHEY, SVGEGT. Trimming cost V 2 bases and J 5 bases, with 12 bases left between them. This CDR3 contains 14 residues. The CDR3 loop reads CASSYPQDRTEAFF. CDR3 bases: TGTGCCAGCAGTTACCCCCAGGACCGGACTGAAGCTTTCTTT.

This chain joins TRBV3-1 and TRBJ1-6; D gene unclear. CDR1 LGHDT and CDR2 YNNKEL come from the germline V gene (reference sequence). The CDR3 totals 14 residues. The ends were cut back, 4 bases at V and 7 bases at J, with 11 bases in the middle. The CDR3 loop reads CASSLPGRNSPLHF. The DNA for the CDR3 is TGTGCCAGCAGCCTCCCGGGCAGAAATTCACCCCTCCACTTT.

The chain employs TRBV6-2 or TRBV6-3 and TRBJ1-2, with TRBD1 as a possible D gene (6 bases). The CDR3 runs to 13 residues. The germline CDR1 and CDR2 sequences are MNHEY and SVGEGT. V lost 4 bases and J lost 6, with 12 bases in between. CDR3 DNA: TGTGCCAGCAGTTTCTACAGGGAAGATGGCTACACCTTC. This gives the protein CASSFYREDGYTF.

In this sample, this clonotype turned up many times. This chain's CDR3 is CASSLRGSNYGYTF. The CDR3 coding sequence is TGTGCCAGCAGCCTCCGAGGGTCCAACTATGGCTACACCTTC. The V call is TRBV12-3 or TRBV12-4, the J call TRBJ1-2; D call uncertain. V lost 6 bases to trimming and J lost 2 bases, with 13 bases between them. The CDR3 sequence is 14 residues long.

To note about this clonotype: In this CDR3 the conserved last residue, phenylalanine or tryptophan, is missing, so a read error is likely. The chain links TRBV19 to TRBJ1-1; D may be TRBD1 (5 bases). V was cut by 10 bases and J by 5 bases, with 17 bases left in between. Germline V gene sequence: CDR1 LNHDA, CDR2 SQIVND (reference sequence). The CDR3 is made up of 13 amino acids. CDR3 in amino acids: CATSSGDGTEAFL. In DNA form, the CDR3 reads TGTGCCACTTCGAGTGGGGACGGGACTGAAGCTTTCCTT.

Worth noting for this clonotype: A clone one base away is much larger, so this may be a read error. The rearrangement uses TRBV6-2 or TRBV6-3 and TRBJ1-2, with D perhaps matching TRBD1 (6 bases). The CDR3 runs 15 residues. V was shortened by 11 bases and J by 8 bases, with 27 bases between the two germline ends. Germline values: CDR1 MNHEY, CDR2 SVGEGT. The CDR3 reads CAGTQRGETRGGYTF. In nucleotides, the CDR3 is TGTGCCGGCACCCAAAGGGGGGAGACTCGTGGAGGCTACACCTTC.

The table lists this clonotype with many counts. CDR3 amino acids: CASSLRWDTEAFF. CDR3 in DNA: TGTGCCAGCAGCCTCCGTTGGGACACTGAAGCTTTCTTT. The V call is TRBV5-6, the J call TRBJ1-1, with no clear D. Trimming shortened V by 4 bases and J by 3 bases, and 10 bases separated the two germline ends. This CDR3 contains 13 residues. CDR1 is SGHDT and CDR2 is YYEEEE in the germline V gene.

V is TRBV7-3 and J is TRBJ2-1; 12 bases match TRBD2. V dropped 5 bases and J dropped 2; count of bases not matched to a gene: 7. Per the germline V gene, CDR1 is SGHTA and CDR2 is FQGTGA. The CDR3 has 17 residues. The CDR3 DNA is TGTGCCAGCAGCGCCCGACTAGCGGGAGAAACCTACAATGAGCAGTTCTTC. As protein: CASSARLAGETYNEQFF.

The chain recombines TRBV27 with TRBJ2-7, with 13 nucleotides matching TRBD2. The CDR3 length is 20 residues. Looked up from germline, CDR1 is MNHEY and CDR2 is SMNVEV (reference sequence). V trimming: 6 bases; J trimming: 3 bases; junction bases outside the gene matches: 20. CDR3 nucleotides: TGTGCCAGCAGCCAAGGAGGATCGGGGACTAGCGGGATAGGAGGCTACGAGCAGTACTTC. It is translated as CASSQGGSGTSGIGGYEQYF.

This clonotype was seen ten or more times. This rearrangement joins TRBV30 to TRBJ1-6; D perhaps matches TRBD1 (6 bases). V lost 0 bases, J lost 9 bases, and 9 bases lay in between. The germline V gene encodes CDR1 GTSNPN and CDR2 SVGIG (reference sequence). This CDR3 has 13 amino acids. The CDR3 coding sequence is TGTGCCTGGAGTGTAGGGGGGAGTTCACCCCTCCACTTT. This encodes CAWSVGGSSPLHF.

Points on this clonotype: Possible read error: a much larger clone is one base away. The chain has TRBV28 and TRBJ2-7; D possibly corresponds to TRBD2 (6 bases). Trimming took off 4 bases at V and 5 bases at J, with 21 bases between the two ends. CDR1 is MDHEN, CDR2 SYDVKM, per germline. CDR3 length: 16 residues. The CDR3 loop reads CASSSYRRRGVDEQYF. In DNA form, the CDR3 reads TGTGCCAGCAGTTCCTATAGACGGCGGGGTGTGGACGAGCAGTACTTC.

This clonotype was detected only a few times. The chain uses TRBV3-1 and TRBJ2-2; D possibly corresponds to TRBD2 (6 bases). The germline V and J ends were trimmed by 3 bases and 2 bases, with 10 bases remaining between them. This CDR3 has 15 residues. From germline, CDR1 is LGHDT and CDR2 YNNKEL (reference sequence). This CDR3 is CASSQGLINTGELFF. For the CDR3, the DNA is TGTGCCAGCAGCCAGGGACTTATAAACACCGGGGAGCTGTTTTTT.

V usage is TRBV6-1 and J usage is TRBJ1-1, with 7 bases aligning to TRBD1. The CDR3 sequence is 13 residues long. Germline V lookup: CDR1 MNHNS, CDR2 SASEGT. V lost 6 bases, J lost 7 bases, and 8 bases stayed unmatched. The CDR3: CASRSRQGIEAFF. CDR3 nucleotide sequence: TGTGCCAGCAGAAGTAGACAGGGCATTGAAGCTTTCTTT.

The CDR3 protein is CASSYWWGEQYF. The DNA of the CDR3 is TGTGCCAGCAGTTACTGGTGGGGCGAGCAGTACTTC. The V and J genes are TRBV6-2 or TRBV6-3 and TRBJ2-7; D unclear. V gave up 1 base and J gave up 6 bases, with 7 bases separating them. The CDR3 is 12 residues long. Germline assignment: CDR1 MNHEY and CDR2 SVGEGT.

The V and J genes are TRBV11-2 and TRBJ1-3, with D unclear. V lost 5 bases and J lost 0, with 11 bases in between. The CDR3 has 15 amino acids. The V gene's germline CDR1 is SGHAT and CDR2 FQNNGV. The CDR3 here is CASSPQAISGNTIYF. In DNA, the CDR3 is TGTGCCAGCAGCCCACAAGCAATCTCTGGAAACACCATATATTTT.